This record looks at one T cell receptor beta chain sequence and its context. The donors, aged roughly 6 to 90, were healthy Caucasians from Russia. The sample originates from a study of blood T cells in healthy people across ages. For the second PCR, which ran for about 6 to 11 cycles, a sample-barcoded 5' primer and a J-beta primer mix were used. One entry per CDR3 protein, called by TCRdb with MiXCR from the 5' RACE reads. The sample holds 800,000 to 1,000,000 distinct CDR3 sequences, around 48% seen once. The source material was blood. This TCR came from a man aged 25-45 years in good health.

The CDR3 nucleotides are TGTGCCAGCGCATCCGGGACAGGGAATGGCTACACCTTC. Protein sequence: CASASGTGNGYTF. V is TRBV6-5 and J is TRBJ1-2, with TRBD1 matching 9 bases. V lost 8 bases and J lost 6; bases outside the gene matches: 7. Looked up from germline, CDR1 is MNHEY and CDR2 is SVGAGI. This CDR3 contains 13 residues.